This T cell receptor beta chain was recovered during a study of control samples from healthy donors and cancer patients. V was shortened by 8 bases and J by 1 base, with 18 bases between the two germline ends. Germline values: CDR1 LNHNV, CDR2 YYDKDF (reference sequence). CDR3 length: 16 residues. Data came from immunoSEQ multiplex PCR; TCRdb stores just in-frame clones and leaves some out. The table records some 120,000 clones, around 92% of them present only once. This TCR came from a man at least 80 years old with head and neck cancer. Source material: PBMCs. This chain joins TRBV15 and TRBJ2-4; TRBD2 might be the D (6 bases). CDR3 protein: CATARLGGEAKNIQYF. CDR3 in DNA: TGTGCCACCGCCCGATTAGGCGGGGAGGCCAAAAACATTCAGTACTTC.